These T cell receptor beta chains were read from a single sample in a study of T cells in Graves' hyperthyroidism and ophthalmopathy. TCRdb re-analysed the multiplex PCR reads in MiXCR, keeping a single row per CDR3 protein. The sample contains about 590,000 distinct CDR3 sequences, around 14% of which appear only once. The sample was blood. The receptors were sampled from a woman younger than 45 with Graves' hyperthyroidism. Both conserved end residues are part of each CDR3. The order of the fields is J gene, V gene, clone size, CDR3 protein. Rows may omit the clone size; those that give it use once, few, many or a size class.

TRBJ1-4	TRBV2	once	CASTAVEKLFF
TRBJ2-4	TRBV27	many	CASRIAGAGNIQYF
TRBJ2-7	TRBV29-1	NA	CSVVRGAGYEQYF
TRBJ1-1	TRBV5-1	few	CASTETWTGAEAFF
TRBJ2-4	TRBV11-2	many	CASSLRTSELAKNIQYF
TRBJ1-1	TRBV11-2	many	CASSLGGQGDTEAFF
TRBJ2-1	TRBV24-1	NA	CATSETGGSYEQFF
TRBJ1-1	TRBV11-2	NA	CASSLVFSGMNTEAFF
TRBJ2-2	TRBV28	few	CASSLPEHLGELFF
TRBJ2-2	TRBV7-2	many	CASSFYTGELFF
TRBJ1-2	TRBV6-1	many	CASSTDTGGGYGYTF
TRBJ2-1	TRBV24-1	few	CATSATGTGDNEQFF
TRBJ2-5	TRBV24-1	NA	CAAVGYQETQYF
TRBJ2-2	TRBV14	NA	CASSQATLAGGELFF
TRBJ2-7	TRBV10-3	few	CAISNLEGAYEQYF
TRBJ2-7	TRBV9	few	CASSVAEWDRQYF
TRBJ1-5	TRBV19	many	CASSRTADSNQPQHF
TRBJ2-3	TRBV5-1	many	CASSTGQGTDTQYF
TRBJ1-6	TRBV12-3/TRBV12-4	NA	CATADASYNSPLHF
TRBJ2-3	TRBV7-3	many	CASSSLVRDTDTQYF
TRBJ2-7	TRBV20-1	many	CSAGGLAGVSSYEQYF
TRBJ1-1	TRBV6-2/TRBV6-3	many	CASSRNVPNTEAFF
TRBJ2-3	TRBV5-1	many	CASSVSPHGDTQYF
TRBJ2-7	TRBV20-1	NA	CSARSTYEQYF
TRBJ1-1	TRBV6-1	many	CASSESPGGTEAFF
TRBJ1-2	TRBV7-6	NA	CASNLSSGGIGGYTF
TRBJ2-2	TRBV20-1	few	CSASLGQAWSRELFF
TRBJ2-1	TRBV24-1	NA	CATSDVDRVSYNEQFF
TRBJ2-1	TRBV19	NA	CASKGGRGGEQFF
TRBJ2-1	TRBV28	few	CASSPRDWYYNEQFF
TRBJ2-7	TRBV7-8	NA	CASSLRRADDEQYF
TRBJ2-7	TRBV12-5	few	CASGDHQGPLREQYF
TRBJ1-1	TRBV30	few	CAWSVGGVPEAFF
TRBJ2-3	TRBV7-3	NA	CASSLAGGDYTDTQYF